Below, 31 T cell receptor beta chains from the same sample are listed, as sequenced in a study of graft-versus-host responses after intestinal transplantation. The authors processed graft tissue to release intraepithelial and lamina propria lymphocytes. The repertoire was sequenced with immunoSEQ multiplex PCR; TCRdb's copy has only in-frame clones and lacks some. The sample includes 35,000 to 40,000 clones, around 87% of them seen just once. The starting material was ileum tissue, obtained around 200 days after intestinal transplant. Receptors originate from a human patient who received an intestinal transplant, so some T cells may come from the graft donor.

This chain joins TRBV25-1 and TRBJ2-2, with 7 bases aligning to TRBD1. The germline gives CDR1 MGHDK, CDR2 SYGVNS. CDR3 length: 14 residues. The J segment lost 6 bases and the V segment lost 2 bases, leaving 3 bases of the junction unmatched. CDR3 protein: CASSEGQGAGELFF. CDR3 DNA: TGTGCCAGCAGTGAAGGTCAGGGGGCCGGGGAGCTGTTTTTT.

This clone was observed a single time. This chain uses TRBV6-1 with TRBJ1-5; D remains ambiguous. This CDR3 contains 12 residues. Germline V lookup: CDR1 MNHNS, CDR2 SASEGT. V shed 5 bases and J shed 5 bases, with 7 bases lying between them. The CDR3 region is CASSKWDQPQHF. In nucleotides, the CDR3 is TGTGCCAGCAGTAAGTGGGATCAGCCCCAGCATTTT.

V usage is TRBV2 and J usage is TRBJ2-2, with TRBD2 matching over 10 bases. From germline, CDR1 is SNHLY and CDR2 FYNNEI. Unmatched junction bases numbered 4, after V lost 4 bases and J lost 5 bases. The CDR3 contains 15 residues. The CDR3: CASSGTSGQTGELFF. DNA for the CDR3: TGTGCCAGCAGTGGGACTAGCGGCCAAACCGGGGAGCTGTTTTTT.

V is TRBV27 and J is TRBJ2-7, with D hard to call. CDR1 is MNHEY and CDR2 is SMNVEV in the germline V gene (reference sequence). Trimming pared 6 bases from V and 7 bases from J, leaving 7 bases between. The CDR3 totals 10 residues. The CDR3 DNA sequence: TGTGCCAGCAGGCCGACTGAGCAGTACTTC. Its translation is CASRPTEQYF.

The V and J genes are TRBV5-1 and TRBJ2-7; the D is unclear. V dropped 6 bases and J dropped 3 bases, with 1 base sitting between them. Germline lookup yields CDR1 SGHRS and CDR2 YFSETQ. The CDR3 has 9 residues. The CDR3 spells CASNYEQYF. In nucleotides, the CDR3 is TGCGCCAGCAACTACGAGCAGTACTTC.

CDR3 amino acids: CASSIGQNTDTQYF. CDR3 sequence (DNA): TGTGCCAGTAGTATAGGACAGAACACAGATACGCAGTATTTT. This rearrangement joins TRBV19 to TRBJ2-3, with D possibly TRBD1 on 5 matching bases. V lost 1 base, J lost 2 bases, and 7 bases lay in between. Per germline, CDR1 LNHDA and CDR2 SQIVND (reference sequence). The CDR3 extends over 14 amino acids.

J is TRBJ2-1 and V is TRBV7-9; D unresolved. The CDR3 contains 16 residues. CDR1 is SEHNR, CDR2 FQNEAQ, per germline (reference sequence). Trimming took off 2 bases at V and 1 base at J, with 12 bases between the two ends. The CDR3 DNA is TGTGCCAGCAGCTTATCGCGGACCCGTTCCTACAATGAGCAGTTCTTC. Translating it yields CASSLSRTRSYNEQFF.

This clone appeared once. This chain joins TRBV7-8 and TRBJ2-5; D gene uncertain. The germline V gene encodes CDR1 SGHVS and CDR2 FQNEAQ. This CDR3 is 15 amino acids long. The germline V and J ends were trimmed by 4 bases and 4 bases, with 16 bases remaining between them. Here the CDR3 DNA reads TGTGCCAGCAGCTACTCCGCCACGGTGGGAGAGACCCAGTACTTC. This sequence encodes CASSYSATVGETQYF.

This chain connects TRBV4-2 to TRBJ2-7, with 8 bases fitting TRBD2. There are 14 residues in the CDR3. Looked up from germline, CDR1 is LGHNA and CDR2 is YNFKEQ. With 1 base clipped from V and 4 bases from J, the junction kept 3 bases outside the gene matches. CDR3 in amino acids: CASSQGSGSYEQYF. CDR3 nucleotide sequence: TGTGCCAGCAGCCAAGGGAGCGGGAGTTACGAGCAGTACTTC.

The chain employs TRBV30 and TRBJ2-5; D remains unclear. Germline V gene data show CDR1 as GTSNPN and CDR2 as SVGIG (reference sequence). The CDR3 extends over 13 amino acids. V was pared by 4 bases and J by 4 bases, with 13 bases between. CDR3 DNA: TGTGCCTGGACAAAACCCATGAGAGAGACCCAGTACTTC. It is translated as CAWTKPMRETQYF.

The rearrangement uses TRBV5-6 and TRBJ2-7; D unresolved. Germline V gene sequence: CDR1 SGHDT, CDR2 YYEEEE. The CDR3 loop spans 14 amino acids. Trimming left V 4 bases short and J 2 bases short, with 13 bases between. The CDR3 loop reads CASSGPPRPYEQYF. DNA of the CDR3: TGTGCCAGCAGCGGGCCGCCTCGGCCCTACGAGCAGTACTTC.

This sequence joins TRBV5-1 and TRBJ2-5; D gene ambiguous. Trimming took off 0 bases at V and 11 bases at J, with 14 bases between the two ends. The germline V gene encodes CDR1 SGHRS and CDR2 YFSETQ. The CDR3 is made up of 13 amino acids. CDR3 sequence: CASSLVLTEEQYF. DNA of the CDR3: TGCGCCAGCAGCTTGGTACTAACTGAGGAGCAGTACTTC.

A remark on this clone: A junction end diverges from the germline sequence, so it may reflect a read error. J is TRBJ1-2 and V is TRBV18, with no clear D. Germline V gene data show CDR1 as KGHSH and CDR2 as LQKENI. The length of the CDR3 is 13 residues. Here the CDR3 DNA reads TGTGCCAGCTCCCCCGGAGGTAACTATAGCTACACCTTC. Amino acid sequence: CASSPGGNYSYTF.

This chain links TRBV4-1 with TRBJ2-1, with 8 bases identical to TRBD2. Germline CDR1 reads MGHRA; CDR2 reads YSYEKL. CDR3 length: 17 residues. Unmatched junction bases numbered 8, after V lost 0 bases and J lost 4 bases. DNA of the CDR3: TGCGCCAGCAGCCAAGACGCCAGGGGACTAGGGTACAATGAGCAGTTCTTC. Amino acid sequence: CASSQDARGLGYNEQFF.

In its sample, this clone was seen once. The V gene is TRBV28, the J gene TRBJ2-7; no reliable D call. Per the germline V gene, CDR1 is MDHEN and CDR2 is SYDVKM. V was cut by 2 bases and J by 6 bases, with 14 bases left in between. There are 14 residues in the CDR3. The CDR3 protein is CASSLDPIMGEQYF. For the CDR3, the DNA is TGTGCCAGCAGTTTAGACCCAATAATGGGCGAGCAGTACTTC.

V is TRBV2 and J is TRBJ2-5; 11 bases line up with TRBD2. The CDR3 sequence is 16 residues long. Germline V CDR1 and CDR2: SNHLY, FYNNEI. V was pared by 6 bases and J by 0 bases, with 6 bases of the junction left unmatched. The CDR3 loop reads CASRSLLAGDQETQYF. The DNA for the CDR3 is TGTGCCAGCAGGAGTTTACTAGCGGGGGACCAAGAGACCCAGTACTTC.

This rearrangement joins TRBV6-5 to TRBJ2-7, with D perhaps matching TRBD1 (6 bases). Germline V gene lookup returns CDR1 MNHEY and CDR2 SVGAGI. The germline V and J ends were trimmed by 5 bases and 2 bases, with 13 bases remaining between them. The CDR3 is 14 residues long. In DNA, the CDR3 is TGTGCCAGCAGTATACAGGGTGGGGCCTACGAGCAGTACTTC. Its translation: CASSIQGGAYEQYF.

CDR3 loop: CASSIRQGAPGYTF. CDR3 coding DNA: TGTGCCAGTAGTATCCGACAGGGGGCGCCCGGCTACACCTTC. The rearrangement links TRBV19 to TRBJ1-2; TRBD1 aligns across 10 bases. V trimming: 3 bases; J trimming: 8 bases; junction bases outside the gene matches: 6. Germline CDR1 reads LNHDA; CDR2 reads SQIVND (reference sequence). The CDR3 is 14 residues long.

The chain joins TRBV27 to TRBJ1-2; TRBD1 might be the D (5 bases). V lost 6 bases and J lost 3, with 14 bases in between. The CDR3 length is 14 residues. Germline CDR1 and CDR2: MNHEY and SMNVEV (reference sequence). CDR3 protein: CASRTGRTDYGYTF. CDR3 DNA sequence: TGTGCCAGCAGGACGGGGCGAACGGACTATGGCTACACCTTC.

The V gene is TRBV5-1, the J gene TRBJ2-3; the match to TRBD1 covers 9 bases. The CDR3 loop spans 15 amino acids. Germline lookup yields CDR1 SGHRS and CDR2 YFSETQ. The junction had 5 bases not matched to a gene; V was cut back by 2 bases and J by 4 bases. In DNA, the CDR3 is TGCGCCAGCAGCTTCCGGGACAGGGCCGCAGATACGCAGTATTTT. Translation: CASSFRDRAADTQYF. The entire variable domain, with the rest obtained from reference TRBV5-1 and TRBJ2-3, is as follows: KAGVTQTPRYLIKTRGQQVTLSCSPISGHRSVSWYQQTPGQGLQFLFEYFSETQRNKGNFPGRFSGRQFSNSRSEMNVSTLELGDSALYLCASSFRDRAADTQYFGPGTRLTVL.

V is TRBV18 and J is TRBJ2-1; D is uncertain. The CDR3 has 11 residues. CDR1 is KGHSH and CDR2 is LQKENI in the germline V gene. V shed 3 bases and J shed 6 bases, with 3 bases lying between them. The CDR3 loop is CASSPVNEQFF. The CDR3 region has the DNA TGTGCCAGCTCACCGGTCAATGAGCAGTTCTTC.

The chain recombines TRBV2 with TRBJ2-1; 15 nucleotides match TRBD2. The germline gives CDR1 SNHLY, CDR2 FYNNEI. The V gene end was trimmed by 6 bases and the J gene end by 6 bases; junction bases not matched to a gene: 6. The CDR3 has 16 amino acids. DNA for the CDR3: TGTGCCAGCAGGTTGGGACTAGCGGGAGGTTTCAATGAGCAGTTCTTC. It yields the protein CASRLGLAGGFNEQFF.

In its sample, this clone was seen once. Additional DNA sequences in this sample encode the identical CDR3. The J gene is TRBJ1-3, the V gene TRBV6-1, with TRBD1 matching 8 bases. The CDR3 sequence is 14 residues long. CDR1 is MNHNS and CDR2 is SASEGT in the germline V gene. The junction had 2 bases not matched to a gene; V was cut back by 5 bases and J by 2 bases. The CDR3 loop reads CASSTGGTGNTIYF. CDR3 coding DNA: TGTGCCAGCAGTACAGGGGGTACTGGAAACACCATATATTTT.

This sequence joins TRBV7-9 and TRBJ2-7; D may correspond to TRBD1 or TRBD2 (5 bases each). V lost 2 bases and J lost 0, with 20 bases in between. The CDR3 totals 18 residues. Germline values: CDR1 SEHNR, CDR2 FQNEAQ (reference sequence). CDR3 nucleotides: TGTGCCAGCAGCTTAATCCCAGGCCAGGGAAGCGGCTCCTACGAGCAGTACTTC. As protein: CASSLIPGQGSGSYEQYF. The whole variable domain, remainder taken from reference TRBV7-9 and TRBJ2-7, is DTGVSQNPRHKITKRGQNVTFRCDPISEHNRLYWYRQTLGQGPEFLTYFQNEAQLEKSRLLSDRFSAERPKGSFSTLEIQRTEQGDSAMYLCASSLIPGQGSGSYEQYFGPGTRLTVT.

This clone appeared once. The DNA of the CDR3 is TGTGCCAGCAGCTTAGGAATGGGAGGTGACTATGGCTACACCTTC. Protein sequence: CASSLGMGGDYGYTF. The rearrangement links TRBV7-9 to TRBJ1-2; D ambiguous. Germline V gene lookup returns CDR1 SEHNR and CDR2 FQNEAQ (reference sequence). The CDR3 is made up of 15 amino acids. Trimming left V 1 base short and J 3 bases short, with 12 bases between.

This chain joins TRBV19 and TRBJ2-3; 8 bases agree with TRBD2. From germline, CDR1 is LNHDA and CDR2 SQIVND (reference sequence). CDR3 size: 15 residues. V lost 8 bases, J lost 3 bases, and 10 bases stayed unmatched. CDR3 sequence (DNA): TGTGCCAGTGGCGGGGGGCCGGACCGTACAGATACGCAGTATTTT. Its protein is CASGGGPDRTDTQYF.

The rearrangement links TRBV18 to TRBJ1-4, with 7 bases identical to TRBD1. J gave up 4 bases and V 2 bases, and 4 bases lay outside the gene matches. Germline loops: CDR1 KGHSH, CDR2 LQKENI. This CDR3 spans 15 amino acids. DNA of the CDR3: TGTGCCAGCTCACCAAAGGGGGCAAGTAATGAAAAACTGTTTTTT. Its translation is CASSPKGASNEKLFF.

This chain connects TRBV27 to TRBJ2-7; TRBD2 aligns across 10 bases. From germline, CDR1 is MNHEY and CDR2 SMNVEV (reference sequence). The CDR3 consists of 17 residues. V lost 5 bases and J lost 4; bases outside the gene matches: 14. This chain's CDR3 is CASSTQASSGGRYEQYF. The DNA for the CDR3 is TGTGCCAGCAGTACTCAAGCCTCTAGCGGGGGTAGGTACGAGCAGTACTTC.

This clone showed up just once. The rearrangement links TRBV2 to TRBJ2-5; D is perhaps TRBD2 (5 bases). The germline CDR1 and CDR2 sequences are SNHLY and FYNNEI. This CDR3 region has 12 residues. The ends were cut back, 5 bases at V and 3 bases at J, with 7 bases in the middle. The CDR3 region has the DNA TGTGCCAGCAGTCGGGGAGAAGAGACCCAGTACTTC. Translating it yields CASSRGEETQYF.

V is TRBV6-1 and J is TRBJ2-7; 9 bases are shared with TRBD1. The CDR3 loop spans 14 amino acids. Germline CDR1 MNHNS, CDR2 SASEGT. V dropped 1 base and J dropped 6; count of bases not matched to a gene: 4. Here the CDR3 reads CASSEVGQGGEQYF. CDR3 DNA: TGTGCCAGCAGTGAAGTGGGACAGGGCGGCGAGCAGTACTTC.

This clone was detected once. This chain joins TRBV7-2 and TRBJ2-5; 8 bases line up with TRBD2. This CDR3 spans 15 amino acids. With V trimmed by 1 base and J by 5 bases, 6 bases remained unmatched. Germline CDR1 is SGHTA and CDR2 is FQGNSA. The CDR3 loop reads CASSLERGPWETQYF. CDR3 DNA sequence: TGTGCCAGCAGCTTAGAGCGGGGGCCGTGGGAGACCCAGTACTTC.